The TCR beta chain under discussion was sequenced for a study of metastatic and nonmetastatic thyroid tumors. No patient had received any treatment before thyroid surgery. This clone is deemed medium-sized. An end of the junction differs from the germline gene, which may be a read error. TCRdb re-called clones from the PCR reads using MiXCR. Of roughly 36,000 clones detected, about a tenth appear once; the ten largest clones hold approximately 15%. The CDR3 loop spans 14 amino acids. Sequencing input: blood. V is TRBV12-3 or TRBV12-4 and J is TRBJ2-7; 11 positions agree with TRBD2. The TCR sequence derives from a female donor with papillary thyroid cancer or a benign thyroid nodule (not recorded which). Some clones in this sample may be carry-over from other donors' samples. For the CDR3, the DNA is TGTGCCAGCAGTCTAGCGGGAGGTCCCTACGAGCAGTACTTC. This encodes CASSLAGGPYEQYF.